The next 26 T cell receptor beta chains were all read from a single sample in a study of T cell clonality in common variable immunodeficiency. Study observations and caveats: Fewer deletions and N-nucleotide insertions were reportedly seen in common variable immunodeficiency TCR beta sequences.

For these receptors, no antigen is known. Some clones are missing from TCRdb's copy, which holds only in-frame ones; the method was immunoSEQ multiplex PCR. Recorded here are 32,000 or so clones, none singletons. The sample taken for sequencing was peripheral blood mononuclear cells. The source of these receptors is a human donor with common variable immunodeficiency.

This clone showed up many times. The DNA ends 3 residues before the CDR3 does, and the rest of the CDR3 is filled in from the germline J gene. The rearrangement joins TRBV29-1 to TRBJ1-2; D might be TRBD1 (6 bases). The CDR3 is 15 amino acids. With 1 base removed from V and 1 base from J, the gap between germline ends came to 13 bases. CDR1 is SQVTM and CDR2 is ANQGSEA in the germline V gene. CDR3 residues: CSVEGGQGNNYGYTF. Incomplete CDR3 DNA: TGCAGCGTTGAAGGGGGACAAGGAAATAACTATGGC.

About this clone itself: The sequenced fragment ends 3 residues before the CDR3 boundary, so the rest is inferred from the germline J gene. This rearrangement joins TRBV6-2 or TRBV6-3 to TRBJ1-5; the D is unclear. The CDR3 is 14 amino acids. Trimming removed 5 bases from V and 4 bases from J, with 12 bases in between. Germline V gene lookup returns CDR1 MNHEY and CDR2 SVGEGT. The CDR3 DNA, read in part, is TGTGCCAGCAGTGATCGGGTCAATAATCAGCCC. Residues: CASSDRVNNQP. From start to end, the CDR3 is CASSDRVNNQPQHF.

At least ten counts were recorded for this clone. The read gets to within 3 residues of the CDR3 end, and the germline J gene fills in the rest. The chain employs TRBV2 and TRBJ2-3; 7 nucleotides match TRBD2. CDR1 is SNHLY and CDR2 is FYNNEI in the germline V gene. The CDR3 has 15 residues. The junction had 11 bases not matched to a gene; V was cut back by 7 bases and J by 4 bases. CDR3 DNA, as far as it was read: TGTGCCAGCACTCAGATGGGGGGGTCGGCAGATACG. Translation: CASTQMGGSADT. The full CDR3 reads CASTQMGGSADTQYF.

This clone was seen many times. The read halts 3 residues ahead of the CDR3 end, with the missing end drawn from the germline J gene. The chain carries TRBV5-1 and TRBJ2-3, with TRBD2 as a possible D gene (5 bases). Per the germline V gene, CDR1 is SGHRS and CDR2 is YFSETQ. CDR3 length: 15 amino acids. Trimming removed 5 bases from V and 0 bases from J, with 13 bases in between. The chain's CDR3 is CASSGGDSSTDTQYF. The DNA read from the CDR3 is TGCGCCAGCAGTGGAGGAGACTCTAGCACAGATACG. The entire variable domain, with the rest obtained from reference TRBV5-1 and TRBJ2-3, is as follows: KAGVTQTPRYLIKTRGQQVTLSCSPISGHRSVSWYQQTPGQGLQFLFEYFSETQRNKGNFPGRFSGRQFSNSRSEMNVSTLELGDSALYLCASSGGDSSTDTQYFGPGTRLTVL.

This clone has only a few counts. CDR3 region: CASSILGGETEAFF. The DNA read from the CDR3 is TGTGCCAGTAGTATCTTGGGGGGAGAGACTGAA. This rearrangement joins TRBV19 to TRBJ1-1; tentative D call: TRBD1 (5 bases). The read ends 3 residues shy of where the CDR3 ends; the end is completed using the germline J gene. The CDR3 extends over 14 amino acids. Germline CDR1 is LNHDA and CDR2 is SQIVND (reference sequence). Trimming removed 3 bases from V and 5 bases from J, with 13 bases in between.

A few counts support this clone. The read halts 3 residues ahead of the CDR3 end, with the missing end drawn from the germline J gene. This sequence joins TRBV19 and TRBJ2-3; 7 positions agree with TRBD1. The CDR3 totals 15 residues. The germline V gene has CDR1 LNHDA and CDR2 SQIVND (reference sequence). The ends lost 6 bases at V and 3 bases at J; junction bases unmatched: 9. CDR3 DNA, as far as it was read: TGTGCCAGTAGGAACCGACAGGGAGCGACAGATACG. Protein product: CASRNRQGATDT. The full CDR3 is CASRNRQGATDTQYF.

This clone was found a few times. CDR3 bases read: TGTGCCAGTACAGGACAGGACTCTGGAAACACC. Its protein product is CASTGQDSGNT. From start to end, the CDR3 is CASTGQDSGNTIYF. The rearrangement links TRBV19 to TRBJ1-3, with TRBD1 matching over 7 bases. The observed sequence ends 3 residues before the CDR3 terminus, with the missing tail filled in from the germline J gene. The CDR3 runs to 14 residues. The germline V gene encodes CDR1 LNHDA and CDR2 SQIVND (reference sequence). The V segment lost 7 bases and the J segment 0 bases; nucleotides outside the gene matches: 3.

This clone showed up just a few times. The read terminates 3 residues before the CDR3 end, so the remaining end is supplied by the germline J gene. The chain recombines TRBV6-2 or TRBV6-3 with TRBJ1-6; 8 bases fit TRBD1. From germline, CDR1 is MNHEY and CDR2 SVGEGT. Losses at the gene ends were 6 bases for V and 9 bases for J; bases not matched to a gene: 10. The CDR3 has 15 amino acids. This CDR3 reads CASSLPPGGGSPLHF. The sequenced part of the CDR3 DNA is TGTGCCAGCAGCCTACCCCCAGGGGGCGGTTCACCC.

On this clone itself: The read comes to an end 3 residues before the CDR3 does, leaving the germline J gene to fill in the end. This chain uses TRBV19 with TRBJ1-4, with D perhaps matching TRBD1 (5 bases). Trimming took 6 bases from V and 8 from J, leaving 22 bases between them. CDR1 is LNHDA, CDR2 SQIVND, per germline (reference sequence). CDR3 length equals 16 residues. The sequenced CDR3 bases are TGTGCCAGTAGAACCCTCGGCGGGGGTCGGAGCGAAAAA. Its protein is CASRTLGGGRSEK. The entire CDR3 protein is CASRTLGGGRSEKLFF. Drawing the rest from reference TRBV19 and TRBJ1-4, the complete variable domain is DGGITQSPKYLFRKEGQNVTLSCEQNLNHDAMYWYRQDPGQGLRLIYYSQIVNDFQKGDIAEGYSVSREKKESFPLTVTSAQKNPTAFYLCASRTLGGGRSEKLFFGSGTQLSVL.

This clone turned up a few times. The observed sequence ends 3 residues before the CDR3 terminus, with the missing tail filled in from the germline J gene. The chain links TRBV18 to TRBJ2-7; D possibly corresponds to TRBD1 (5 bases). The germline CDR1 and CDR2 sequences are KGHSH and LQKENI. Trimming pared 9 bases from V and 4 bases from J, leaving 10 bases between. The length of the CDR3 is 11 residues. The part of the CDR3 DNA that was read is TGTGCCAGTTCTACAGGTTACGAG. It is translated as CASSTGYE. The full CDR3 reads CASSTGYEQYF.

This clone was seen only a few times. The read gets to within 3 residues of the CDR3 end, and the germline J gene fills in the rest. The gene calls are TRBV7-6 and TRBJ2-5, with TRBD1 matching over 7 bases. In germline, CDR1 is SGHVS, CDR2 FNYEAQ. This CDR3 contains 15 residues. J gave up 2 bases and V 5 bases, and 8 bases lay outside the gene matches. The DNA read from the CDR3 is TGTGCCAGCAGCACCAGGGGGACCGTGCAAGAGACC. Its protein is CASSTRGTVQET. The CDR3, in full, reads CASSTRGTVQETQYF.

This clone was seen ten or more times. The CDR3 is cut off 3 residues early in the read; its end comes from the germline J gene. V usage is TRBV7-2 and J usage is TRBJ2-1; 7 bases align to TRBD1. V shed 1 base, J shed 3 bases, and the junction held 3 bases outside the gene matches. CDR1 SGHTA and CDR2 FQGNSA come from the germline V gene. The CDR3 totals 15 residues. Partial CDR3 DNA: TGTGCCAGCAGCTTAGTACAGGGGTACTACAATGAG. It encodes CASSLVQGYYNE. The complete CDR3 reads CASSLVQGYYNEQFF.

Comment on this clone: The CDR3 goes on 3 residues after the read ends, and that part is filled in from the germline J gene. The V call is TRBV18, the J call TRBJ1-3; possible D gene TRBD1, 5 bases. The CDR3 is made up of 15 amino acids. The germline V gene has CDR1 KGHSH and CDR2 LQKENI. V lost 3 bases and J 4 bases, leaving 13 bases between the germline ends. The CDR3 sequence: CASSPNSGHGNTIYF. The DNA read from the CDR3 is TGTGCCAGCTCACCTAACAGTGGACACGGAAACACC.

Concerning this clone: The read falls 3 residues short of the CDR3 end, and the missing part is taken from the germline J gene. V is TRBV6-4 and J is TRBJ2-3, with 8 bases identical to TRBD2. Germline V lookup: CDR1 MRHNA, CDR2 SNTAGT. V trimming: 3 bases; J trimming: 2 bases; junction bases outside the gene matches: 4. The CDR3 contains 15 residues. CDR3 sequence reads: CASSESSGVTDTQYF. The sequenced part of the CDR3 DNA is TGTGCCAGCAGTGAAAGTAGCGGGGTCACAGATACG.

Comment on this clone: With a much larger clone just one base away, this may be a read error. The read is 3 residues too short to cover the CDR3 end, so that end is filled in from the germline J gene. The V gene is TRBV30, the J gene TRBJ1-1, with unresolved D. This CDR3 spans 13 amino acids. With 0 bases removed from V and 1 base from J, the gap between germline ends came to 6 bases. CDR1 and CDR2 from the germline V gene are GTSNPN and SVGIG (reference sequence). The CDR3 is CAWSVGPNTEAFF. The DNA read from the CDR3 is TGTGCCTGGAGTGTAGGTCCGAACACTGAA. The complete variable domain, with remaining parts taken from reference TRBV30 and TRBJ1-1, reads SQTIHQWPATLVQPVGSPLSLECTVEGTSNPNLYWYRQAAGRGLQLLFYSVGIGQISSEVPQNLSASRPQDRQFILSSKKLLLSDSGFYLCAWSVGPNTEAFFGQGTRLTVV.

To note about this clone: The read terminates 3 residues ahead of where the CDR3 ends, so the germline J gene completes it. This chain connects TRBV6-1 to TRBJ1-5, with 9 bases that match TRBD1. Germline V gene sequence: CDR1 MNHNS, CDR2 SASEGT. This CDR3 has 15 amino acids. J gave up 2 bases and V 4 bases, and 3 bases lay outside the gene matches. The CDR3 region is CASSGDRAGNQPQHF. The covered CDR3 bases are TGTGCCAGCAGTGGGGACAGGGCGGGCAATCAGCCC.

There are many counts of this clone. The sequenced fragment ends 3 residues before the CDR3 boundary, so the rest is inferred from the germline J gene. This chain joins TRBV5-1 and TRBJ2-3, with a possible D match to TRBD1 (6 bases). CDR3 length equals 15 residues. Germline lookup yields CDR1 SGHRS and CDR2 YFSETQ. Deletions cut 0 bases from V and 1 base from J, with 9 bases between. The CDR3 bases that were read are TGCGCCAGCAGCTTGGGGGGGCTGGGCACAGATACG. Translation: CASSLGGLGTDT. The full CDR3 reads CASSLGGLGTDTQYF.

The sequenced CDR3 bases are TGTGCCAGCAGCTTAGGACAGGGCTTTGGAAACACC. Its protein is CASSLGQGFGNT. In full, the CDR3 is CASSLGQGFGNTIYF. The chain has TRBV7-2 and TRBJ1-3, with TRBD1 identical over 7 bases. From the germline J gene comes the end of the CDR3, since the read stops 3 residues before it. The germline CDR1 and CDR2 sequences are SGHTA and FQGNSA. This CDR3 comprises 15 residues. With 1 base clipped from V and 3 bases from J, the junction kept 3 bases outside the gene matches.

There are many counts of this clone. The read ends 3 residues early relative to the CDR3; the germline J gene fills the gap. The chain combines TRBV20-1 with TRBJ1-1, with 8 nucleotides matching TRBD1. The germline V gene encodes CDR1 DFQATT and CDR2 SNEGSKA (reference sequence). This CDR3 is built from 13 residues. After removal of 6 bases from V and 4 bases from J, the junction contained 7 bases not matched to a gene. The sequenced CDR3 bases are TGCAGTGCACTCCAGGGGGCTAGCACTGAA. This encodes CSALQGASTE. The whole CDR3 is CSALQGASTEAFF.

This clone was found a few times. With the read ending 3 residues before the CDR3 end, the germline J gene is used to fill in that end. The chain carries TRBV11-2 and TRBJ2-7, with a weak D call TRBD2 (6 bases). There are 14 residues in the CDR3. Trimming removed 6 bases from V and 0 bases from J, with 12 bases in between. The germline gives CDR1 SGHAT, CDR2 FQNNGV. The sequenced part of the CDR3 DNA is TGTGCCAGCAGTCGTAGCGGAGGCTCCTACGAG. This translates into CASSRSGGSYE. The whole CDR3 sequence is CASSRSGGSYEQYF.

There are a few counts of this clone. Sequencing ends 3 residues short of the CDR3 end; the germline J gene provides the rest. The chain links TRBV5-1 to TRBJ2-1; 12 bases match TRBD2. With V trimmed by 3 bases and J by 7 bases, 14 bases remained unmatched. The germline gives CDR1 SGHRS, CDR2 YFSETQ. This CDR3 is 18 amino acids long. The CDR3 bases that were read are TGCGCCAGCAGCTCGGGGGCCCTAGCGGGGGGGCTGGAGAATGAG. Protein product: CASSSGALAGGLENE. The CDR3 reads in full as CASSSGALAGGLENEQFF. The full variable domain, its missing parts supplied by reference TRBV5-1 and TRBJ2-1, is KAGVTQTPRYLIKTRGQQVTLSCSPISGHRSVSWYQQTPGQGLQFLFEYFSETQRNKGNFPGRFSGRQFSNSRSEMNVSTLELGDSALYLCASSSGALAGGLENEQFFGPGTRLTVL.

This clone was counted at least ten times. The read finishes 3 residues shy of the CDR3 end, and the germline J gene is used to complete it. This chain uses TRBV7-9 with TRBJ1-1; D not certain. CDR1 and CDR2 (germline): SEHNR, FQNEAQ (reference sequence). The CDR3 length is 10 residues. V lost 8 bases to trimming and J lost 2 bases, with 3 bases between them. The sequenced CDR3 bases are TGTGCCAGCGGCAACACTGAA. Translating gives CASGNTE. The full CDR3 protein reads CASGNTEAFF.

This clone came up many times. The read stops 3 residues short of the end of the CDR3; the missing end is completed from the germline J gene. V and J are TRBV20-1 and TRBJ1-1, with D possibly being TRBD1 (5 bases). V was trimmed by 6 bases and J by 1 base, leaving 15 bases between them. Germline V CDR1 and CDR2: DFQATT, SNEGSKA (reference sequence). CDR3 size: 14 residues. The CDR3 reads CSALSGVGNTEAFF. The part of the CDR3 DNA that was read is TGCAGTGCCCTGTCGGGGGTAGGGAACACTGAA.

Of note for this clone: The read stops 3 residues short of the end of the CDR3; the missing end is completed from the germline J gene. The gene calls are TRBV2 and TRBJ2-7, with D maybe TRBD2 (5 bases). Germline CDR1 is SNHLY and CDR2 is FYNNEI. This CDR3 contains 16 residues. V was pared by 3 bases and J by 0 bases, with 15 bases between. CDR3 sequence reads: CASSDQVGLVSYEQYF. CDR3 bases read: TGTGCCAGCAGTGATCAAGTCGGACTGGTCTCCTACGAG.

The part of the CDR3 DNA that was read is TGTGCCAGCTCACCATTACCGACTAGCGGGGGTACAGATACG. Translation gives CASSPLPTSGGTDT. The CDR3 as a whole reads CASSPLPTSGGTDTQYF. V gene TRBV18 combines with J gene TRBJ2-3, with 12 nucleotides matching TRBD2. The DNA ends 3 residues before the CDR3 does, and the rest of the CDR3 is filled in from the germline J gene. CDR1 and CDR2 from the germline V gene are KGHSH and LQKENI. The trim removed 2 bases at V and 3 bases at J, leaving 6 bases unmatched. The CDR3 runs to 17 residues.

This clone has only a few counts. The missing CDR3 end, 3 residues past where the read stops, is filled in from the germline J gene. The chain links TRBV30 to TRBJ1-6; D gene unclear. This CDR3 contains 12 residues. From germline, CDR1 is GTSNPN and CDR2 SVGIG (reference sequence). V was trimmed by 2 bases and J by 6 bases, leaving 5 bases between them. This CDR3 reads CAWSSSNSPLHF. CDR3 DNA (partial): TGTGCCTGGAGTTCCAGTAATTCACCC. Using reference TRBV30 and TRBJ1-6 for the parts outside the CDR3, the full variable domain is SQTIHQWPATLVQPVGSPLSLECTVEGTSNPNLYWYRQAAGRGLQLLFYSVGIGQISSEVPQNLSASRPQDRQFILSSKKLLLSDSGFYLCAWSSSNSPLHFGNGTRLTVT.